The 4 T cell receptor beta chains given below trace back to one sample, sequenced in a study of blood T cell repertoires in COVID-19 (dated by TCRdb to the early 2020s). Receptors were amplified or captured by the immunoSEQ multiplex PCR assay. TCRdb's version of the immuneACCESS table is confined to in-frame rearrangements and falls short of the full clone set. An unresolved V gene accounts for under half of the shortfall where checked; the remainder is of unknown origin. This sample gives about 350,000 clones in total; 86% of them show up just once. The ten largest clones capture around 7.4% of the sample. The source material was peripheral blood. The receptors were gathered from a woman aged 60-75 years with COVID-19, enrolled during active disease.

This chain links TRBV5-4 with TRBJ2-3; D may be TRBD2 (5 bases). Trimming cost V 1 base and J 5 bases, with 8 bases left between them. CDR1 is SGHNT and CDR2 is YYREEE in the germline V gene (reference sequence). The CDR3 loop spans 13 amino acids. The CDR3 coding sequence is TGTGCCAGCAGCTTGAATCGGGAAGATACGCAGTATTTT. Translated: CASSLNREDTQYF.

This clone was found many times. V is TRBV7-9 and J is TRBJ1-2; no definite D call. CDR3 length: 14 amino acids. Germline-derived CDR1 and CDR2 are SEHNR and FQNEAQ (reference sequence). Trimming shortened V by 6 bases and J by 5 bases, and 16 bases separated the two germline ends. CDR3 amino acids: CASRSGNEGYGYTF. As DNA, the CDR3 is TGTGCCAGCAGGTCGGGGAATGAAGGGTATGGCTACACCTTC.

The chain carries TRBV1 and TRBJ2-4; the table's D call of TRBD2 was not tested on the DNA. TRBV1 is a pseudogene locus. The CDR3 spans 22 residues. CDR3 DNA: TGCACCAGCAGCCAAGATAAGAGAATATGGTGTAGTCCAGGGAGGGCCAAAAACATTCAGTACTTC. This sequence encodes CTSSQDKRIWCSPGRAKNIQYF.

CDR3 nucleotides: TGTGCCTGGAGTGCCCGACAGGGCCCGAGGGGAAACACTGAAGCTTTCTTT. Translated: CAWSARQGPRGNTEAFF. The rearrangement joins TRBV30 to TRBJ1-1, with 7 positions matching TRBD1. This CDR3 spans 17 amino acids. Trimming at V came to 1 base and at J to 2 bases, leaving 13 bases not matched to a gene. Germline V gene data show CDR1 as GTSNPN and CDR2 as SVGIG (reference sequence).